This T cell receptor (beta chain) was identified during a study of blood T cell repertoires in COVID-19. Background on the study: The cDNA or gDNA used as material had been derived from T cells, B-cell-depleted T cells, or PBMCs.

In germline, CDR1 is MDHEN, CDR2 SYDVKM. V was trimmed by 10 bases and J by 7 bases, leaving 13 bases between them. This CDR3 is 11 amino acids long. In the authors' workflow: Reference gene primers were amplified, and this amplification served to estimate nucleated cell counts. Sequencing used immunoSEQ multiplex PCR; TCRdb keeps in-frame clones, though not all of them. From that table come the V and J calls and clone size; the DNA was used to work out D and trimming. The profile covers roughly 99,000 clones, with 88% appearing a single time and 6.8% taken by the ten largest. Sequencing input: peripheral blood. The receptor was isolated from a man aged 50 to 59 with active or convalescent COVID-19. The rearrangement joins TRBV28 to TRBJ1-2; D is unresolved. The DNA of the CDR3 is TGTGCCATACGGGAGCCGAGTGGCTACACCTTC. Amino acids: CAIREPSGYTF.